The next 8 T cell receptor beta chains were all read from a single sample in a study of control samples from healthy donors and cancer patients. Sequenced by immunoSEQ multiplex PCR; TCRdb stores in-frame clones only, minus some. The sample comprises some 100,000 clones, about 89% of which are singletons, and 7.5% to 10% rests with the top ten. Sequencing used blood. The receptors were gathered from a man aged 25-45 years in good health.

This clone has more than one count but fewer than ten. This chain joins TRBV6-2 or TRBV6-3 and TRBJ1-2; D not certain. In germline, CDR1 is MNHEY, CDR2 SVGEGT. The germline V and J ends were trimmed by 5 bases and 0 bases, with 13 bases remaining between them. The CDR3 runs 15 residues. CDR3 region: CASSPGGSSNYGYTF. For the CDR3, the DNA is TGTGCCAGCAGTCCCGGTGGGTCTTCTAACTATGGCTACACCTTC.

The rearrangement links TRBV24-1 to TRBJ2-7; D is unclear. V was cut by 1 base and J by 4 bases, with 4 bases left in between. The CDR3 runs to 12 residues. Germline V CDR1 and CDR2: KGHDR, SFDVKD. Here the CDR3 reads CATSDFGYEQYF. The CDR3 region has the DNA TGTGCCACCAGTGATTTCGGGTACGAGCAGTACTTC.

The CDR3 sequence is CSASGRGATGELFF. CDR3 DNA: TGCAGTGCTAGTGGCAGGGGGGCTACCGGGGAGCTGTTTTTT. V usage is TRBV20-1 and J usage is TRBJ2-2; possibly TRBD1 for D (7 bases). The V and J ends lost 3 bases and 5 bases respectively, with 13 bases between them. Per germline, CDR1 DFQATT and CDR2 SNEGSKA (reference sequence). The CDR3 consists of 14 residues.

The chain has TRBV2 and TRBJ1-2; D is ambiguous. The length of the CDR3 is 14 residues. With 0 bases removed from V and 9 bases from J, the gap between germline ends came to 14 bases. Germline V gives CDR1 SNHLY, CDR2 FYNNEI. CDR3: CASSEALRDSSYTF. The DNA of the CDR3 is TGTGCCAGCAGTGAAGCGCTTCGGGATTCTAGCTACACCTTC.

This chain joins TRBV6-5 and TRBJ1-5; D gene uncertain. The CDR3 consists of 13 residues. Germline lookup yields CDR1 MNHEY and CDR2 SVGAGI. The V gene lost 6 bases and the J gene lost 4 bases, with 10 bases spanning the gap. The CDR3 coding sequence is TGTGCCAGCAGCGCCCGGTTTAATCAGCCCCAGCATTTT. Translating it yields CASSARFNQPQHF.

This chain uses TRBV5-4 with TRBJ2-7, with 11 nucleotides matching TRBD1. CDR1 and CDR2 from the germline V gene are SGHNT and YYREEE (reference sequence). V lost 5 bases, J lost 2 bases, and 12 bases stayed unmatched. The CDR3 contains 17 residues. Written as DNA, the CDR3 is TGTGCCAGCAGTTCAGAACCGGGACAGGGGGACGCCTACGAGCAGTACTTC. Protein: CASSSEPGQGDAYEQYF.

The genes are TRBV9 and TRBJ2-2; 7 bases map to TRBD1. The CDR3 totals 14 residues. Germline-derived CDR1 and CDR2 are SGDLS and YYNGEE. The trim removed 1 base at V and 6 bases at J, leaving 3 bases unmatched. The CDR3 bases are TGTGCCAGCAGCGTAAGGGGGCTCGCCGGGGAGCTGTTTTTT. It yields the protein CASSVRGLAGELFF.

The genes are TRBV7-9 and TRBJ1-1, with a possible D match to TRBD1 (5 bases). The CDR3 runs 16 residues. Germline CDR1 SEHNR, CDR2 FQNEAQ (reference sequence). V lost 1 base and J lost 1, with 13 bases in between. CDR3 nucleotides: TGTGCCAGCAGCTTAGGGGGCGACGGCCAGAACACTGAAGCTTTCTTT. Its protein product is CASSLGGDGQNTEAFF.